A selection of T cell receptor beta chains follows, all from one sample in a study of response to subunit inactivated influenza vaccine. TCRdb called the RT-PCR reads again in MiXCR, with one record for every CDR3 protein. This table holds fewer than 700,000 distinct CDR3 sequences, about an eighth found once. Sequencing used PBMCs from blood, obtained 40 to 50 days after vaccination. All receptors derive from a man aged 50-60 years who received an inactivated influenza vaccine. Both conserved end residues are part of each CDR3. D genes are given only for firm matches. A row's size may be missing; if present it is once, few, many or a size class.

>TRBJ2-2|-|TRBV12-3/TRBV12-4|many
CATRGSGELFF
TGTGCCACCAGGGGCTCCGGGGAGCTGTTTTTT
>TRBJ2-1|-|TRBV6-2/TRBV6-3|-
CASSPSKTAEQFF
TGTGCCAGCAGTCCGAGTAAGACAGCCGAGCAGTTCTTC
>TRBJ2-1|TRBD2|TRBV7-8|few
CASSLALAGGLLRSEQFF
TGTGCCAGCAGCTTAGCCCTAGCGGGGGGGCTGCTCCGCAGTGAGCAGTTCTTC
>TRBJ1-2|-|TRBV28|few
CASTKRGFGYTF
TGTGCCAGCACCAAAAGAGGGTTCGGCTACACCTTC
>TRBJ2-3|-|TRBV7-2|few
CASSLTGSTTDTQYF
TGTGCCAGCAGCTTAACTGGGAGCACCACAGATACGCAGTATTTT
>TRBJ2-5|-|TRBV4-1|many
CASSQLILQTQYF
TGCGCCAGCAGCCAACTAATCTTGCAGACCCAGTACTTC
>TRBJ2-5|TRBD1|TRBV7-8|-
CASSPRTGVQETQYF
TGTGCCAGCAGCCCTCGGACAGGCGTCCAAGAGACCCAGTACTTC
>TRBJ2-7|-|TRBV10-3|few
CAISDIHEQYF
TGTGCCATCAGTGATATACACGAGCAGTACTTC
>TRBJ2-5|TRBD1|TRBV27|-
CASSLGTGYQETQYF
TGTGCCAGCAGTTTGGGGACAGGGTATCAAGAGACCCAGTACTTC
>TRBJ2-4|-|TRBV6-2/TRBV6-3|few
CASSRDSLINIQYF
TGTGCCAGCAGCCGCGACAGCCTAATAAACATTCAGTACTTC
>TRBJ1-2|-|TRBV12-3/TRBV12-4|-
CASSSRVGYTF
TGTGCCAGCAGTTCTAGGGTTGGCTACACCTTC
>TRBJ2-7|TRBD1|TRBV12-3/TRBV12-4|few
CASTRDRGAYEQYF
TGTGCCAGCACTAGGGACAGGGGGGCCTACGAGCAGTACTTC